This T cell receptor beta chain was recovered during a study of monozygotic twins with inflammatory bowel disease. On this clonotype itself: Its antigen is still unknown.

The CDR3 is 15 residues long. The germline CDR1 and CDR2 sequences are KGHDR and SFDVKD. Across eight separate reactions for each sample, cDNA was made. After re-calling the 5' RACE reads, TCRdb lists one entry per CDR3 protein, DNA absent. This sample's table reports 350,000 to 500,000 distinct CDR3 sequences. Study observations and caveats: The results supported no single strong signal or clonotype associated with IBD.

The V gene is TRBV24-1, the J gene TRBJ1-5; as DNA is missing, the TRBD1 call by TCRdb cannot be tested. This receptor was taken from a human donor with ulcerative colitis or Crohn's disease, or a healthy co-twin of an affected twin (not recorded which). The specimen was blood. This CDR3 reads CATSDPTGPNQPQHF.